The 19 T cell receptor beta chains given below trace back to one sample, sequenced in a study of Ad26.COV2.S vaccination and SARS-CoV-2 variants. Specified treatment: about 20 received Ad26.COV2.S at low or high dose, single or two shots; about 5 received placebo; per-sample allocation not given. The investigators took samples on day 63 after the first vaccine or placebo injection. TCRdb keeps only in-frame clones here, not all; method: immunoSEQ multiplex PCR. The profile covers 350,000 to 500,000 clones, with 90% appearing a single time and 12% taken by the ten largest. The material was peripheral blood, obtained in a trial of Ad26.COV2.S vaccine versus placebo. These receptors were obtained from a person aged 18-65 years who received the Ad26.COV2.S COVID-19 vaccine or a placebo.

The chain has TRBV10-3 and TRBJ2-1, with 8 bases fitting TRBD2. Looked up from germline, CDR1 is ENHRY and CDR2 is SYGVKD. This CDR3 region has 20 residues. V was clipped by 2 bases and J by 1 base; unmatched bases: 16. The CDR3 coding sequence is TGTGCCATCAGTGAGCCATTGATAGGGGCGGGAGGTTTGTCCTACAATGAGCAGTTCTTC. It encodes CAISEPLIGAGGLSYNEQFF.

The J gene is TRBJ1-5, the V gene TRBV18; 8 bases are shared with TRBD1. In germline, CDR1 is KGHSH, CDR2 LQKENI. CDR3 length equals 14 residues. The J segment lost 7 bases and the V segment lost 5 bases, leaving 7 bases of the junction unmatched. The CDR3 region has the DNA TGTGCCAGCTCAACCCGACAGGGGCAGCAGCCCCAGCATTTT. Translation: CASSTRQGQQPQHF.

The chain links TRBV28 to TRBJ2-3, with D perhaps given as TRBD1 or TRBD2 (5 bases each). CDR1 and CDR2 (germline): MDHEN, SYDVKM. This CDR3 contains 15 residues. V was trimmed by 4 bases and J by 2 bases, leaving 13 bases between them. This chain's CDR3 is CASSSVGADTDTQYF. The CDR3 DNA sequence: TGTGCCAGCAGTTCAGTCGGGGCAGACACAGATACGCAGTATTTT.

The chain recombines TRBV6-6 with TRBJ2-1; D is undetermined. In germline, CDR1 is MNHNY, CDR2 SVGAGI (reference sequence). The CDR3 covers 12 residues. The V and J ends lost 2 bases and 6 bases respectively, with 5 bases between them. The CDR3 nucleotides are TGTGCCAGCAGTTACGTGAGCAATGAGCAGTTCTTC. Protein sequence: CASSYVSNEQFF.

This clone was seen a handful of times. The rearrangement joins TRBV6-4 to TRBJ2-1, with 10 bases fitting TRBD2. V lost 2 bases and J lost 5; bases outside the gene matches: 3. The CDR3 length is 15 residues. Germline CDR1 MRHNA, CDR2 SNTAGT. CDR3 coding DNA: TGTGCCAGCAGTGACGGGACTAGCGATAACAATGAGCAGTTCTTC. Its translation is CASSDGTSDNNEQFF.

The chain joins TRBV6-6 to TRBJ1-5; 11 bases map to TRBD1. This CDR3 contains 15 residues. Germline-derived CDR1 and CDR2 are MNHNY and SVGAGI (reference sequence). V shed 4 bases and J 5 bases; nucleotides not matched to a gene: 4. The chain's CDR3 is CASSFTGQGDQPQHF. DNA for the CDR3: TGTGCCAGCAGTTTCACGGGACAGGGGGATCAGCCCCAGCATTTT.

V gene TRBV20-1 combines with J gene TRBJ2-2; D is perhaps TRBD2 (5 bases). V was pared by 6 bases and J by 7 bases, with 9 bases between. From germline, CDR1 is DFQATT and CDR2 SNEGSKA (reference sequence). The CDR3 sequence is 11 residues long. CDR3 DNA: TGCAGTGCCCGCCGGGGCGGGGAGCTGTTTTTT. Translated, it gives CSARRGGELFF.

The rearrangement links TRBV3-1 (or the pseudogene TRBV3-2) to TRBJ1-2; unclear D gene. CDR3 length: 16 residues. The germline CDR1 and CDR2 sequences are LGHDT and YNNKEL (reference sequence). With 1 base removed from V and 1 base from J, the gap between germline ends came to 13 bases. CDR3 in DNA: TGTGCCAGCAGCCAAGGTTCTGGGTATGATAACTATGGCTACACCTTC. Translation: CASSQGSGYDNYGYTF.

The chain's CDR3 is CASSSPAQRDYEQYF. CDR3 in DNA: TGTGCCAGCAGTTCCCCCGCCCAGCGGGACTACGAGCAGTACTTC. V usage is TRBV28 and J usage is TRBJ2-7; 7 positions match TRBD2. The length of the CDR3 is 15 residues. Trimming cost V 4 bases and J 3 bases; bases outside gene matches: 9. Germline CDR1 and CDR2: MDHEN and SYDVKM.

A single count supports this clone. This sequence joins TRBV6-2 or TRBV6-3 and TRBJ2-2; 11 bases are a match to TRBD1. V lost 5 bases and J lost 6; bases outside the gene matches: 5. Germline lookup yields CDR1 MNHEY and CDR2 SVGEGT. This CDR3 has 15 residues. CDR3 sequence reads: CASSPGQGAAGELFF. CDR3 coding DNA: TGTGCCAGCAGTCCCGGACAGGGGGCCGCCGGGGAGCTGTTTTTT.

In DNA, the CDR3 is TGTGCCAGCAGTTACATGGCTGCTCAAGAGACCCAGTACTTC. It yields the protein CASSYMAAQETQYF. The genes are TRBV6-2 or TRBV6-3 and TRBJ2-5; D is unclear. The germline V and J ends were trimmed by 2 bases and 2 bases, with 9 bases remaining between them. Germline CDR1 reads MNHEY; CDR2 reads SVGEGT. The CDR3 contains 14 residues.

The chain couples TRBV27 to TRBJ1-1; D call uncertain. The CDR3 runs 14 residues. Trimming removed 3 bases from V and 0 bases from J, with 8 bases in between. Looked up from germline, CDR1 is MNHEY and CDR2 is SMNVEV (reference sequence). This chain's CDR3 is CASSLRLMNTEAFF. DNA of the CDR3: TGTGCCAGCAGTTTGAGGTTAATGAACACTGAAGCTTTCTTT.

The DNA of the CDR3 is TGTGCCAGCAAACAGGGGGTAAGCAATCAGCCCCAGCATTTT. This sequence encodes CASKQGVSNQPQHF. This chain links TRBV19 with TRBJ1-5, with 8 bases lining up with TRBD1. V was pared by 9 bases and J by 1 base, with 5 bases of the junction left unmatched. The germline gives CDR1 LNHDA, CDR2 SQIVND (reference sequence). The CDR3 loop spans 14 amino acids. Full variable domain (outside the CDR3, taken from reference TRBV19 and TRBJ1-5): DGGITQSPKYLFRKEGQNVTLSCEQNLNHDAMYWYRQDPGQGLRLIYYSQIVNDFQKGDIAEGYSVSREKKESFPLTVTSAQKNPTAFYLCASKQGVSNQPQHFGDGTRLSIL.

The chain has TRBV3-1 (or the pseudogene TRBV3-2) and TRBJ2-1; a possible D gene is TRBD1 (5 bases). Germline V gene data show CDR1 as LGHDT and CDR2 as YNNKEL (reference sequence). This CDR3 spans 15 amino acids. Trimming stripped 0 bases from V and 2 bases from J, with 8 bases between. The CDR3 sequence: CASSQETGTYNEQFF. The CDR3 region has the DNA TGTGCCAGCAGCCAAGAAACAGGTACCTACAATGAGCAGTTCTTC.

The chain combines TRBV30 with TRBJ1-4; TRBD1 matches 9 bases. With 5 bases clipped from V and 8 bases from J, the junction kept 15 bases outside the gene matches. The V gene's germline CDR1 is GTSNPN and CDR2 SVGIG (reference sequence). The CDR3 covers 16 residues. The CDR3 DNA follows: TGTGCCTGGGGACAGGGGACAGGGCCTGGAAGGGAAAAACTGTTTTTT. This translates into CAWGQGTGPGREKLFF.

The chain employs TRBV5-4 and TRBJ2-1, with 11 bases aligning to TRBD1. The ends lost 3 bases at V and 7 bases at J; junction bases unmatched: 6. The CDR3 extends over 15 amino acids. The germline gives CDR1 SGHNT, CDR2 YYREEE (reference sequence). The CDR3 nucleotides read TGTGCCAGCAGCTCGCGGGACAGGGGGTGGAATGAGCAGTTCTTC. Its translation is CASSSRDRGWNEQFF.

V and J are TRBV30 and TRBJ2-1; 9 bases match TRBD2. The germline CDR1 and CDR2 sequences are GTSNPN and SVGIG (reference sequence). V was pared by 5 bases and J by 3 bases, with 8 bases of the junction left unmatched. The CDR3 is 15 residues long. CDR3 region: CAWAHLAGSYNEQFF. In nucleotides, the CDR3 is TGTGCCTGGGCCCATCTAGCGGGAAGCTACAATGAGCAGTTCTTC.

The chain joins TRBV30 to TRBJ1-5, with D tentatively TRBD1 (6 bases). The CDR3 is made up of 15 amino acids. Germline CDR1 and CDR2: GTSNPN and SVGIG (reference sequence). Trimming left V 3 bases short and J 1 base short, with 13 bases between. The CDR3 DNA is TGTGCCTGGAGCTCATCCGGACAGAGCAATCAGCCCCAGCATTTT. Its translation is CAWSSSGQSNQPQHF.

This clone was counted a single time. The V and J genes are TRBV5-1 and TRBJ2-7, with D hard to call. Looked up from germline, CDR1 is SGHRS and CDR2 is YFSETQ. This CDR3 spans 15 amino acids. The V and J ends lost 1 base and 1 base respectively, with 12 bases between them. CDR3 coding DNA: TGCGCCAGCAGCTTGACTTCCATGGGGTCCTACGAGCAGTACTTC. Protein product: CASSLTSMGSYEQYF.